This T cell receptor (beta chain) is from a study of blood T cell repertoires in COVID-19. Measured with immunoSEQ multiplex PCR; TCRdb has only the in-frame clones, and not every one. In the table there are roughly 250,000 clones, about 85% of which are singletons. Trimming removed 3 bases at V and 5 bases at J, with 23 bases between. CDR3 length equals 17 residues. In germline, CDR1 is MGHDK, CDR2 SYGVNS. The rearrangement joins TRBV25-1 to TRBJ2-7; a weak D match, TRBD2 (5 bases). The specimen was peripheral blood. The sequence came from a human donor with COVID-19, enrolled during active disease. The donor label of this sample is uncertain. This CDR3 reads CASSESRGSNGLDEQYF. DNA for the CDR3: TGTGCCAGCAGTGAGTCCCGAGGGAGCAATGGCTTGGACGAGCAGTACTTC.